The following is a T cell receptor beta chain sequence with its context. What it recognizes is unknown. Profiled with immunoSEQ multiplex PCR; TCRdb holds only in-frame clones, not every one. The table has tens of thousands of clones, around 85% seen once; the top ten hold 2% to 2.5%. The source of the sample is a study of OX40 agonist ivuxolimab in advanced cancers. Study observations and caveats: With doses of 0.1-3.0 mg/kg, partial responders showed among the lowest clonal expansion.

The CDR3 totals 12 residues. Deletions cut 3 bases from V and 4 bases from J, with 6 bases between. Germline CDR1 and CDR2: LNHDA and SQIVND (reference sequence). V is TRBV19 and J is TRBJ2-5; either TRBD1 or TRBD2 may fit D (5 bases each). The sequencing here drew on CD4+ or CD8+ T cells sorted from blood, taken in a trial of the OX40 agonist ivuxolimab. The origin of this receptor is an adult with an advanced solid tumor such as melanoma, head and neck, liver or kidney cancer. The CDR3 loop is CASSMGPETQYF. DNA for the CDR3: TGTGCCAGTAGTATGGGACCAGAGACCCAGTACTTC.